The 18 T cell receptor beta chains presented below share a single source sample, sequenced in a study of cytomegalovirus exposure and HLA in healthy donors. Repertoires were generated with immunoSEQ multiplex PCR, while TCRdb's copy carries only in-frame clones and drops some. The data show 68,000 or so clones, with roughly 90% seen just once and roughly 1.2% held by the top ten. Specimen: PBMCs. The receptor set was obtained from a woman aged 18-29 years in good health and CMV-seronegative.

The chain combines TRBV19 with TRBJ1-4, with D tentatively TRBD1 (5 bases). V shed 6 bases and J shed 2 bases, with 16 bases lying between them. Germline V gene data show CDR1 as LNHDA and CDR2 as SQIVND (reference sequence). The CDR3 has 16 residues. The CDR3 spells CASRFAAGPTNEKLFF. The CDR3 DNA follows: TGTGCCAGTAGGTTTGCCGCGGGACCCACTAATGAAAAACTGTTTTTT.

The chain combines TRBV9 with TRBJ2-1, with TRBD2 matching over 8 bases. The J segment lost 9 bases and the V segment lost 3 bases, leaving 8 bases of the junction unmatched. The CDR3 runs to 14 residues. CDR1 SGDLS and CDR2 YYNGEE come from the germline V gene. The CDR3: CASSATGGPSEQFF. CDR3 in DNA: TGTGCCAGCAGCGCCACGGGGGGGCCTTCTGAGCAGTTCTTC.

This chain uses TRBV5-1 with TRBJ1-1; D may be TRBD1 (6 bases). Per germline, CDR1 SGHRS and CDR2 YFSETQ. The CDR3 has 13 amino acids. Between the trimmed V and J ends, which lost 5 bases and 3 bases, there was a span of 11 bases. The CDR3, as DNA: TGCGCCAGCAGGGCAGGGGATCACACTGAAGCTTTCTTT. As protein: CASRAGDHTEAFF.

This clone was observed once. The chain has TRBV6-1 and TRBJ2-7; the D gene is possibly TRBD1 (5 bases). Germline-derived CDR1 and CDR2 are MNHNS and SASEGT. The CDR3 is 15 amino acids. Trimming left V 2 bases short and J 6 bases short, with 17 bases between. In nucleotides, the CDR3 is TGTGCCAGCAGTGAAAGGGGAACTACAGGCCTCGAGCAGTACTTC. Protein sequence: CASSERGTTGLEQYF.

This rearrangement joins TRBV27 to TRBJ2-1; 9 bases line up with TRBD2. The germline gives CDR1 MNHEY, CDR2 SMNVEV (reference sequence). CDR3 size: 17 residues. J was trimmed by 7 bases and V by 2 bases; bases with no gene match: 12. CDR3 bases: TGTGCCAGCAGTTTACCCCGTATTAGCGGGAGTGTAAATGAGCAGTTCTTC. Its translation: CASSLPRISGSVNEQFF.

The CDR3 protein is CASSIVGGDTGELFF. CDR3 DNA sequence: TGTGCCAGTAGTATAGTTGGGGGGGACACCGGGGAGCTGTTTTTT. V usage is TRBV19 and J usage is TRBJ2-2, with 7 bases identical to TRBD2. This CDR3 region has 15 residues. The junction had 2 bases not matched to a gene; V was cut back by 1 base and J by 3 bases. The germline gives CDR1 LNHDA, CDR2 SQIVND (reference sequence).

The rearrangement joins TRBV5-1 to TRBJ2-3, with 10 nucleotides matching TRBD2. The CDR3 consists of 19 residues. Germline loops: CDR1 SGHRS, CDR2 YFSETQ. V lost 1 base, J lost 0 bases, and 11 bases stayed unmatched. For the CDR3, the DNA is TGCGCCAGCAGCTTGTTGGGTCCGGGACTAGCGCCTAGCACAGATACGCAGTATTTT. This codes for CASSLLGPGLAPSTDTQYF.

The V call is TRBV5-6, the J call TRBJ2-2; TRBD2 aligns across 10 bases. V gave up 4 bases and J gave up 6 bases; unmatched junction bases: 6. Germline CDR1 is SGHDT and CDR2 is YYEEEE. This CDR3 has 15 residues. The CDR3 DNA follows: TGTGCCAGCAGCCTTACCGGGACTAGCGCCGGGGAGCTGTTTTTT. As protein: CASSLTGTSAGELFF.

This chain uses TRBV28 with TRBJ2-3; TRBD2 matches at 12 bases. The germline V gene has CDR1 MDHEN and CDR2 SYDVKM. V was clipped by 5 bases and J by 2 bases; unmatched bases: 5. The CDR3 has 16 amino acids. The CDR3 region is CASSPGLAGLTDTQYF. CDR3 bases: TGTGCCAGCAGTCCGGGACTAGCGGGCCTCACAGATACGCAGTATTTT.

The J gene is TRBJ2-5, the V gene TRBV28; possibly TRBD1 for D (5 bases). The CDR3 has 13 amino acids. Per the germline V gene, CDR1 is MDHEN and CDR2 is SYDVKM. With 5 bases removed from V and 1 base from J, the gap between germline ends came to 8 bases. CDR3 sequence (DNA): TGTGCCAGCAGTATAGACAGCCAAGAGACCCAGTACTTC. This gives the protein CASSIDSQETQYF.

The chain uses TRBV28 and TRBJ2-7, with D possibly matching TRBD1 (5 bases). V lost 0 bases, J lost 3 bases, and 12 bases lay in between. The germline CDR1 and CDR2 sequences are MDHEN and SYDVKM. This CDR3 comprises 15 residues. CDR3 DNA: TGTGCCAGCAGTTTATGGTCCCCTCAGGGCTACGAGCAGTACTTC. It yields the protein CASSLWSPQGYEQYF.

V usage is TRBV7-9 and J usage is TRBJ2-2; 7 bases agree with TRBD1. The V gene's germline CDR1 is SEHNR and CDR2 FQNEAQ (reference sequence). The CDR3 spans 15 residues. The ends lost 4 bases at V and 8 bases at J; junction bases unmatched: 10. CDR3 in amino acids: CASSSGQPIQGELFF. CDR3 sequence (DNA): TGTGCCAGCAGCTCGGGACAGCCGATTCAGGGGGAGCTGTTTTTT.

This chain uses TRBV18 with TRBJ1-2, with a tentative D call TRBD1 (5 bases). The CDR3 loop spans 13 amino acids. V was pared by 2 bases and J by 4 bases, with 8 bases between. Germline-derived CDR1 and CDR2 are KGHSH and LQKENI. The CDR3 DNA follows: TGTGCCAGCTCACCAGAGACAGCCTATGGCTACACCTTC. It translates to CASSPETAYGYTF.

DNA of the CDR3: TGTGCCAGCAATCCCGGGTCGTACCAAGAGACCCAGTACTTC. It specifies CASNPGSYQETQYF. The rearrangement links TRBV6-5 to TRBJ2-5; D gene unclear. Germline V gene sequence: CDR1 MNHEY, CDR2 SVGAGI. The CDR3 contains 14 residues. With 7 bases removed from V and 0 bases from J, the gap between germline ends came to 12 bases.

The chain couples TRBV5-1 to TRBJ2-5; D is perhaps TRBD1 (6 bases). Germline CDR1 reads SGHRS; CDR2 reads YFSETQ. Trimming pared 0 bases from V and 5 bases from J, leaving 11 bases between. This CDR3 is built from 14 residues. CDR3 sequence (DNA): TGCGCCAGCAGCTTGGGGGTGGGGGCTGAGACCCAGTACTTC. It yields the protein CASSLGVGAETQYF.

The rearrangement uses TRBV2 and TRBJ2-7; the D gene is possibly TRBD2 (5 bases). The CDR3 spans 13 residues. The V and J ends lost 6 bases and 6 bases respectively, with 15 bases between them. The germline V gene has CDR1 SNHLY and CDR2 FYNNEI. The CDR3 region is CASRGVERIEQYF. The CDR3 nucleotides are TGTGCCAGCAGGGGAGTTGAACGAATCGAGCAGTACTTC.

The rearrangement links TRBV9 to TRBJ2-1, with TRBD2 matching 8 bases. The CDR3 is made up of 16 amino acids. The junction had 3 bases not matched to a gene; V was cut back by 0 bases and J by 1 base. In germline, CDR1 is SGDLS, CDR2 YYNGEE. This chain's CDR3 is CASSVEAGGSYNEQFF. The DNA for the CDR3 is TGTGCCAGCAGCGTAGAGGCGGGGGGTTCCTACAATGAGCAGTTCTTC.

This chain connects TRBV6-1 to TRBJ1-1; a possible D gene is TRBD1 (5 bases). Germline V gives CDR1 MNHNS, CDR2 SASEGT. This CDR3 is built from 16 residues. The V end lost 0 bases, the J end lost 5 bases, and 16 bases lay between the germline ends. CDR3 residues: CASSEAGQGTLTEAFF. The CDR3 coding sequence is TGTGCCAGCAGTGAAGCAGGGCAGGGTACTCTGACTGAAGCTTTCTTT.